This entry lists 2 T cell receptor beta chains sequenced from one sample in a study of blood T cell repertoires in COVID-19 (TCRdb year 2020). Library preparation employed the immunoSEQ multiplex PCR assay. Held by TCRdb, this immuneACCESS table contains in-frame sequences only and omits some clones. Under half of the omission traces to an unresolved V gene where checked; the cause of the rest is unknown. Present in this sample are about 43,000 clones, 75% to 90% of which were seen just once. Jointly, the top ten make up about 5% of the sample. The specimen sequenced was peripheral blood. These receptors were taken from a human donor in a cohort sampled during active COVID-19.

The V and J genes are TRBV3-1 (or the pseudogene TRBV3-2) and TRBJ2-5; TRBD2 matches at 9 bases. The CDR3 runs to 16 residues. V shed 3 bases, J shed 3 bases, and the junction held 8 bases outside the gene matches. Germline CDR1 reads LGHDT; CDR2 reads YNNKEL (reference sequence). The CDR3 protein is CASSHIAGVGEETQYF. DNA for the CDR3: TGTGCCAGCAGCCATATAGCGGGAGTCGGCGAAGAGACCCAGTACTTC.

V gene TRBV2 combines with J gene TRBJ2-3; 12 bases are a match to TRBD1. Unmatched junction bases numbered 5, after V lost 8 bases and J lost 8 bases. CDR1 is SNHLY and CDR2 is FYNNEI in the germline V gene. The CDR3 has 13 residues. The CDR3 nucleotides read TGTGCCAGCCGGGACAGGGGGCTGGGTACGCAGTATTTT. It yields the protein CASRDRGLGTQYF. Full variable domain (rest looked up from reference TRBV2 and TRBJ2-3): EPEVTQTPSHQVTQMGQEVILRCVPISNHLYFYWYRQILGQKVEFLVSFYNNEISEKSEIFDDQFSVERPDGSNFTLKIRSTKLEDSAMYFCASRDRGLGTQYFGPGTRLTVL.